The source of this TCR beta chain is a study of blood T cell repertoires in COVID-19. Study context: Researchers got acute and convalescent COVID-19 samples from the United States, Italy and Spain.

This CDR3 is built from 14 residues. V was clipped by 2 bases and J by 5 bases, with 11 bases between them. Germline V lookup: CDR1 SGHAT, CDR2 FQNNGV. The authors' processing: Amplification of reference gene primers was used by the study to estimate nucleated cell counts. Sequenced by immunoSEQ multiplex PCR; TCRdb stores in-frame clones only, minus some. V and J calls and clone size follow that table, whereas D and trimming were derived from the DNA. The sample shows more than 350,000 clones, roughly 90% of them seen only once. No more than 2 weeks before study entry, exposed participants had met a case of COVID-19.

This TCR came from a woman under 30 who had been exposed to COVID-19. This sequence joins TRBV11-2 and TRBJ2-3; perhaps TRBD2 as D (6 bases). Sequenced material: PBMCs or T cells enriched from blood (not recorded which). CDR3 sequence: CASSLSGLLDTQYF. The CDR3 bases are TGTGCCAGCAGCTTATCTGGACTACTAGATACGCAGTATTTT.